The 26 T cell receptor beta chains below come from one sample, sequenced in a study of CD8+ T cells in alopecia areata. The treatment is: oral pan-JAK inhibitor, 5-10 mg twice daily. cDNA serving as the sequencing template came from extracted, reverse transcribed RNA. The protocol was immunoSEQ multiplex PCR, while the TCRdb copy is restricted to in-frame clones and leaves out a portion. The sample yields under 200,000 clones, 55% to 75% seen once. Sequenced here: CD4+ T cells sorted from blood, sampled at week 24, from a patient treated with tofacitinib. These receptors were taken from a human donor with alopecia areata.

The chain recombines TRBV4-2 with TRBJ2-7, with D possibly TRBD1 on 6 matching bases. CDR1 is LGHNA, CDR2 YNFKEQ, per germline. The V end lost 5 bases, the J end lost 0 bases, and 14 bases lay between the germline ends. There are 15 residues in the CDR3. The CDR3 region has the DNA TGTGCCAGCAGCTCGCCCCGGGACAACTCCTACGAGCAGTACTTC. Its translation: CASSSPRDNSYEQYF.

This clone was observed a few times. This rearrangement joins TRBV7-2 to TRBJ2-5; possibly TRBD1 or TRBD2 for D (5 bases each). The J call could be wrong; TRBJ2-7 is a better fit for the DNA end. The CDR3 length is 14 residues. Germline-derived CDR1 and CDR2 are SGHTA and FQGNSA. The CDR3 DNA reads TGTGCCAGCAGCCACGGGACCGTCACCTACGAGCAGTACTTC. This gives the protein CASSHGTVTYEQYF.

The chain uses TRBV5-6 and TRBJ2-4; D call uncertain. Germline CDR1 SGHDT, CDR2 YYEEEE. Trimming cost V 5 bases and J 3 bases, with 18 bases left between them. This CDR3 contains 16 residues. CDR3 sequence (DNA): TGTGCCAGCAGTTTAGTCGCGGACGCGGACAAAAACATTCAGTACTTC. This sequence encodes CASSLVADADKNIQYF.

The chain is built from TRBV9 and TRBJ2-3; no reliable D call. Germline values: CDR1 SGDLS, CDR2 YYNGEE. Trimming pared 3 bases from V and 0 bases from J, leaving 8 bases between. The CDR3 runs to 14 residues. CDR3 DNA: TGTGCCAGCAGCGAACAGACTAGCACAGATACGCAGTATTTT. Residues: CASSEQTSTDTQYF.

The chain is built from TRBV7-9 and TRBJ1-2, with 9 bases identical to TRBD1. Germline CDR1 and CDR2: SEHNR and FQNEAQ (reference sequence). V lost 5 bases and J lost 1; bases outside the gene matches: 5. The CDR3 contains 15 residues. The CDR3 bases are TGTGCCAGCAGCCTGGGACAGGGAGGTAACTATGGCTACACCTTC. Translated, it gives CASSLGQGGNYGYTF.

The chain employs TRBV29-1 and TRBJ2-6; no definite D call. V was shortened by 4 bases and J by 0 bases, with 16 bases between the two germline ends. CDR3 length equals 17 residues. Germline V gene sequence: CDR1 SQVTM, CDR2 ANQGSEA. The CDR3 region has the DNA TGCAGCGTTGGCATGATGGGTGAGAGCTCTGGGGCCAACGTCCTGACTTTC. Protein: CSVGMMGESSGANVLTF. Drawing the rest from reference TRBV29-1 and TRBJ2-6, the complete variable domain is SAVISQKPSRDICQRGTSLTIQCQVDSQVTMMFWYRQQPGQSLTLIATANQGSEATYESGFVIDKFPISRPNLTFSTLTVSNMSPEDSSIYLCSVGMMGESSGANVLTFGAGSRLTVL.

The rearrangement uses TRBV14 and TRBJ1-5; D may be TRBD1 (5 bases). The germline V gene has CDR1 SGHDN and CDR2 FVKESK. The CDR3 is 18 residues long. Trimming took off 0 bases at V and 1 base at J, with 16 bases between the two ends. CDR3 nucleotide sequence: TGTGCCAGCAGCCAAGATCGGGGCTACAGAGACAGCAATCAGCCCCAGCATTTT. Translated, it gives CASSQDRGYRDSNQPQHF.

The chain has TRBV5-6 and TRBJ2-7, with D maybe TRBD1 (6 bases). The CDR3 is made up of 14 amino acids. V was pared by 4 bases and J by 0 bases, with 11 bases between. The germline V gene encodes CDR1 SGHDT and CDR2 YYEEEE. The CDR3 sequence is CASSRTVSSYEQYF. In nucleotides, the CDR3 is TGTGCCAGCAGCCGGACAGTGAGCTCCTACGAGCAGTACTTC.

This clone was detected only a few times. As DNA, the CDR3 is TGTGCCAGCAGCCCTGAGGGACTGAACTATGGCTACACCTTC. Translation gives CASSPEGLNYGYTF. The chain recombines TRBV7-9 with TRBJ1-2, with D possibly matching TRBD1 (5 bases). The length of the CDR3 is 14 residues. Germline CDR1 reads SEHNR; CDR2 reads FQNEAQ (reference sequence). V shed 5 bases and J shed 2 bases, with 12 bases lying between them.

CDR3 region: CAWSPGGKPAEAFF. In nucleotides, the CDR3 is TGTGCCTGGAGCCCAGGCGGCAAACCCGCTGAAGCTTTCTTT. The J gene is TRBJ1-1, the V gene TRBV30; D unclear. The CDR3 contains 14 residues. V was cut by 3 bases and J by 6 bases, with 17 bases left in between. In germline, CDR1 is GTSNPN, CDR2 SVGIG (reference sequence).

The chain's CDR3 is CASSSNSYEQYF. DNA of the CDR3: TGTGCCAGCAGCTCCAACAGCTACGAGCAGTACTTC. The chain employs TRBV7-2 and TRBJ2-7; no clear D gene. Germline-derived CDR1 and CDR2 are SGHTA and FQGNSA. V lost 4 bases, J lost 3 bases, and 7 bases lay in between. CDR3 size: 12 residues.

V and J are TRBV25-1 and TRBJ2-5; D unresolved. The V end was cut by 3 bases, the J end by 5 bases, with 10 bases between. CDR3 length: 13 amino acids. Germline-derived CDR1 and CDR2 are MGHDK and SYGVNS. The CDR3, as DNA: TGTGCCAGCAGTGATCTGGGCACCGAGACCCAGTACTTC. This translates into CASSDLGTETQYF.

The gene calls are TRBV5-6 and TRBJ2-3; tentative D call: TRBD2 (6 bases). The V gene's germline CDR1 is SGHDT and CDR2 YYEEEE. This CDR3 has 15 residues. Trimming took off 0 bases at V and 3 bases at J, with 11 bases between the two ends. CDR3: CASSLDRGWTDTQYF. As DNA, the CDR3 is TGTGCCAGCAGCTTGGATCGGGGGTGGACAGATACGCAGTATTTT.

The V gene is TRBV7-2, the J gene TRBJ2-3, with 9 bases identical to TRBD2. The CDR3 is 16 amino acids. Per germline, CDR1 SGHTA and CDR2 FQGNSA. Trimming cost V 2 bases and J 3 bases; bases outside gene matches: 6. The CDR3 region has the DNA TGTGCCAGCAGCTTACTTGCGGGGGGGCAGACAGATACGCAGTATTTT. Translated: CASSLLAGGQTDTQYF. The full variable domain, in which reference TRBV7-2 and TRBJ2-3 provide the parts outside the CDR3, is GAGVSQSPSNKVTEKGKDVELRCDPISGHTALYWYRQSLGQGLEFLIYFQGNSAPDKSGLPSDRFSAERTGGSVSTLTIQRTQQEDSAVYLCASSLLAGGQTDTQYFGPGTRLTVL.

Regarding this clone: Other nucleotide sequences from this sample produce the same CDR3. V usage is TRBV29-1 and J usage is TRBJ2-5; the D gene is possibly TRBD2 (6 bases). Germline V gene lookup returns CDR1 SQVTM and CDR2 ANQGSEA. Trimming stripped 5 bases from V and 0 bases from J, with 10 bases between. This CDR3 is 13 amino acids long. This CDR3 reads CSVRGRYQETQYF. In DNA, the CDR3 is TGCAGCGTTAGAGGGAGGTACCAAGAGACCCAGTACTTC.

The J gene is TRBJ2-3, the V gene TRBV29-1, with TRBD2 matching 7 bases. The CDR3 contains 13 residues. J gave up 3 bases and V 4 bases, and 4 bases lay outside the gene matches. Germline-derived CDR1 and CDR2 are SQVTM and ANQGSEA. Written as DNA, the CDR3 is TGCAGCGTTGGCCTAGCGGTAACAGATACGCAGTATTTT. Protein: CSVGLAVTDTQYF.

The chain is built from TRBV6-1 and TRBJ2-1; D remains ambiguous. The CDR3 is 13 amino acids. Germline V gene data show CDR1 as MNHNS and CDR2 as SASEGT. V lost 1 base and J 0 bases, leaving 1 base between the germline ends. The CDR3 here is CASSEGSYNEQFF. In nucleotides, the CDR3 is TGTGCCAGCAGTGAAGGCTCCTACAATGAGCAGTTCTTC.

This clone has only a few counts. The chain combines TRBV21-1 with TRBJ2-3; the table's D call TRBD2 went unverified against the DNA. TRBV21-1 is given as a pseudogene. CDR3 length equals 17 residues. The CDR3 coding sequence is TGTGCCAGCAGCAAAGATCCTCTAGCTGGCGACACAGATACGCAGTATTTT. Encoded protein: CASSKDPLAGDTDTQYF.

The sample holds a few counts of this clone. CDR3 bases: TGTGCCAGTGTTACAGCAGACTATGGCTACACCTTC. Its protein is CASVTADYGYTF. The chain joins TRBV6-5 to TRBJ1-2; D unresolved. The CDR3 length is 12 residues. CDR1 MNHEY and CDR2 SVGAGI come from the germline V gene. The V gene lost 9 bases and the J gene lost 3 bases, with 11 bases spanning the gap.

The chain couples TRBV6-5 to TRBJ2-7; D tentatively reads TRBD1 or TRBD2 (5 bases each). Trimming left V 2 bases short and J 0 bases short, with 8 bases between. The CDR3 is 14 residues long. Germline V gene data show CDR1 as MNHEY and CDR2 as SVGAGI. CDR3 DNA sequence: TGTGCCAGCAGTTACGGGGACCGCTCCTACGAGCAGTACTTC. It encodes CASSYGDRSYEQYF.

This clone appeared a few times. The chain combines TRBV14 with TRBJ1-4, with 11 bases aligning to TRBD1. The germline V gene encodes CDR1 SGHDN and CDR2 FVKESK. This CDR3 has 18 amino acids. V lost 4 bases to trimming and J lost 8 bases; unmatched junction nucleotides: 15. Here the CDR3 reads CASSLRTGGPLFGEKLFF. DNA of the CDR3: TGTGCCAGCAGCCTACGGACAGGGGGCCCCTTGTTTGGAGAAAAACTGTTTTTT.

The chain combines TRBV4-1 with TRBJ1-1; TRBD1 is a possible D gene (6 bases). Germline V lookup: CDR1 MGHRA, CDR2 YSYEKL. The CDR3 extends over 14 amino acids. Between the trimmed V and J ends, which lost 4 bases and 0 bases, there was a span of 9 bases. CDR3 residues: CASSPGQLNTEAFF. The CDR3, as DNA: TGCGCCAGCAGCCCCGGACAGCTGAACACTGAAGCTTTCTTT.

This chain joins TRBV29-1 and TRBJ2-2, with 11 bases identical to TRBD1. The CDR3 runs 20 residues. Trimming took 1 base from V and 2 from J; bases not matched to a gene: 15. Germline V CDR1 and CDR2: SQVTM, ANQGSEA. The CDR3, as DNA: TGCAGCGTTGAAGCCTACCGGAGGACAGGGGGCAGGGGTAACACCGGGGAGCTGTTTTTT. Translated: CSVEAYRRTGGRGNTGELFF.

The J gene is TRBJ1-1, the V gene TRBV5-1; the D gene is possibly TRBD1 (5 bases). Trimming shortened V by 1 base and J by 2 bases, and 9 bases separated the two germline ends. Germline assignment: CDR1 SGHRS and CDR2 YFSETQ. The CDR3 is 14 residues long. In nucleotides, the CDR3 is TGCGCCAGCAGCTTGCAGGGCCCAAACACTGAAGCTTTCTTT. This gives the protein CASSLQGPNTEAFF.

The chain joins TRBV7-2 to TRBJ1-6; D gene unclear. Looked up from germline, CDR1 is SGHTA and CDR2 is FQGNSA. V shed 3 bases and J shed 9 bases, with 12 bases lying between them. The CDR3 extends over 14 amino acids. The CDR3 DNA reads as TGTGCCAGCAGCTTGACCGGCACGGTTTCACCCCTCCACTTT. Residues: CASSLTGTVSPLHF.

Note on this clone: Other nucleotide sequences from this sample produce the same CDR3. This chain links TRBV15 with TRBJ1-2; a weak D match, TRBD1 (6 bases). CDR3 length equals 13 residues. Per germline, CDR1 LNHNV and CDR2 YYDKDF (reference sequence). The germline V and J ends were trimmed by 1 base and 6 bases, with 9 bases remaining between them. As DNA, the CDR3 is TGTGCCACCAGCAGAGGACAGGTAGATGGCTACACCTTC. The encoded protein is CATSRGQVDGYTF.